The clone carrying this T cell receptor (beta chain) has just a few counts. These data belong to a study of blood T cell repertoires in COVID-19. Assay: immunoSEQ multiplex PCR; the TCRdb copy retains only in-frame clones and omits some. The table has roughly 40,000 clones, roughly 83% seen once. The CDR3 runs 14 residues. Unmatched junction bases numbered 8, after V lost 4 bases and J lost 8 bases. Germline V CDR1 and CDR2: SGHTA, FQGTGA. The rearrangement links TRBV7-3 to TRBJ2-3; 8 bases fit TRBD2. This TCR was recovered from a human donor with acute or convalescent COVID-19. The donor label of this sample is uncertain. The sample consisted of peripheral blood. CDR3 residues: CASSSGLAHGTQYF. DNA for the CDR3: TGTGCCAGCAGCTCAGGACTAGCTCATGGTACGCAGTATTTT.